The TCR beta chain described here comes from a study of OX40 agonist ivuxolimab in advanced cancers. Produced via immunoSEQ multiplex PCR; TCRdb's table is partial and in-frame only. The table includes 45,000 to 65,000 clones, roughly three quarters detected once. Patients with a history of autoimmune disease or on systemic immunosuppression were excluded. Study findings and constraints: Partial responders treated at 0.1-3.0 mg/kg exhibited clonal expansion among the lowest measured. At doses 0.1 to 3.0 mg/kg, CD4+ and CD8+ clones expanded.

Germline values: CDR1 SGHNT, CDR2 YENEEA. The ends lost 8 bases at V and 4 bases at J; junction bases unmatched: 10. The CDR3 runs to 15 residues. Details on this clone: Antigen specificity is unknown.

The sequence came from an adult with an advanced solid tumor such as melanoma, head and neck, liver or kidney cancer. The chain is built from TRBV11-3 and TRBJ2-1; TRBD2 matches at 8 bases. Sequenced material: CD4+ or CD8+ T cells sorted from blood, taken in a trial of the OX40 agonist ivuxolimab. The CDR3 DNA reads TGTGCCAGCGGGTCCACTAGCGGAGGTTACAATGAGCAGTTCTTC. Translated, it gives CASGSTSGGYNEQFF.